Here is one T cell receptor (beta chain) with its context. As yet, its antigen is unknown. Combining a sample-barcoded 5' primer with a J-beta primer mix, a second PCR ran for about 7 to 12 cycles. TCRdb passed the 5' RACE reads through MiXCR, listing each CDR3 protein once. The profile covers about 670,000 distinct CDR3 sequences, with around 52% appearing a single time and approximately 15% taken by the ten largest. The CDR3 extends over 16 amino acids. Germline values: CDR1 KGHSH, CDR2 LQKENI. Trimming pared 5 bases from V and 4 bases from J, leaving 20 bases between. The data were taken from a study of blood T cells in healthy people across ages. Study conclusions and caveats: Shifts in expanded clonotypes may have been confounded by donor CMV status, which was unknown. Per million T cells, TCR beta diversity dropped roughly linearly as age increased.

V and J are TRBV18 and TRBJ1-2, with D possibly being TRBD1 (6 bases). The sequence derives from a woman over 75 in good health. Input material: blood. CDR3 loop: CASSISTGNSPYGYTF. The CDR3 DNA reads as TGTGCCAGCTCAATTTCGACAGGAAACTCCCCCTATGGCTACACCTTC.